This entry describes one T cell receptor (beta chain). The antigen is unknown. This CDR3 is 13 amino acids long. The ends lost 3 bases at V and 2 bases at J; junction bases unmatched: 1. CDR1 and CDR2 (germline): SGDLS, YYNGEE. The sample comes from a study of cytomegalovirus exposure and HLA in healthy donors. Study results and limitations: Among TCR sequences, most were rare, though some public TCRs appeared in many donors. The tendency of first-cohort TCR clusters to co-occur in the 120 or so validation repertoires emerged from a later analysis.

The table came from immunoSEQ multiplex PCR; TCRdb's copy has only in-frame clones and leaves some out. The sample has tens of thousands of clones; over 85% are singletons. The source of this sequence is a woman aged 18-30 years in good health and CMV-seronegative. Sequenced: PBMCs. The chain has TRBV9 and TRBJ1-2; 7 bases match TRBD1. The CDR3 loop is CASSGGQNYGYTF. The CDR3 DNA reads TGTGCCAGCAGCGGGGGACAGAACTATGGCTACACCTTC.